This record looks at one TCR beta chain sequence and its context. This record comes from a study of cytomegalovirus exposure and HLA in healthy donors. Study details: The roughly 120 million unique TCR beta sequences, from 150 million to 200 million T cells, were found by an earlier analysis.

60 Vbeta and 13 Jbeta primers were used in PCR. Measured with immunoSEQ multiplex PCR; TCRdb has only the in-frame clones, and not every one. This table has 150,000 to 200,000 clones, 86% appearing once. The V gene's germline CDR1 is MNHEY and CDR2 SMNVEV (reference sequence). Trimming shortened V by 0 bases and J by 4 bases, and 12 bases separated the two germline ends. The CDR3 is 15 amino acids. Sequences were obtained from PBMCs. The chain couples TRBV27 to TRBJ2-5, with D maybe TRBD1 (6 bases). The receptor comes from a woman aged 18-29 years in good health and CMV-seronegative. The CDR3: CASSLSRGGLETQYF. In DNA, the CDR3 is TGTGCCAGCAGTTTATCCAGGGGTGGCTTAGAGACCCAGTACTTC.